This T cell receptor (delta chain) was obtained from a study of Vδ1+ human thymocytes. Study outcomes and limitations: In the thymus, TRG and TRD repertoires looked highly polyclonal with Gaussian CDR3 lengths.

RNA was extracted from the cells and then reverse transcribed. Multiplex PCR used pooled V-gene forward primers and a constant-region reverse primer to amplify CDR3s. TCRdb re-called the multiplex PCR reads via CATT. The sample contains roughly 50,000 delta-chain clones, about 16% of which appear only once. As concerns this clone: No antigen is known for it.

The CDR3 is 24 residues long. Trimming removed 4 bases from V and 3 bases from J; junction bases left unmatched: 33. Germline loops: CDR1 TSWWSYY, CDR2 QGS. The sequence was obtained from a boy in the first two years of life who had congenital heart surgery. The chain employs TRDV1 and TRDJ1; 9 bases map to TRDD3. The sequenced sample consisted of Vdelta1+ gamma-delta thymocytes from the thymus. Noted subset: FACS-sorted CD3+ TCRalphabeta- TCRVdelta1+ TCRVdelta2- thymocytes. The chain's CDR3 is CALGASTPHGLHKGIRPSSDKLIF. The DNA of the CDR3 is TGTGCTCTTGGGGCATCAACCCCCCACGGCCTTCATAAGGGGATACGCCCGTCTTCCGATAAACTCATCTTT.